This TCR beta chain originates from a study of blood T cell repertoires in COVID-19. Looking at the study overall: The cDNA or gDNA used as material had been derived from T cells, B-cell-depleted T cells, or PBMCs.

Followed longitudinally, the Seattle patients had been enrolled during active infection. Sequencing was performed with immunoSEQ multiplex PCR; in TCRdb, only in-frame clones are kept and a portion is missing. The repertoire holds 250,000 to 300,000 clones, with 80% to 95% as singletons. This clone was seen only once. The CDR3 length is 15 residues. V lost 0 bases, J lost 0 bases, and 9 bases lay in between. Germline assignment: CDR1 MNHEY and CDR2 SVGAGI. This TCR derives from a woman aged 25 to 39 with COVID-19, enrolled during active disease. The J gene is TRBJ2-7, the V gene TRBV6-5; D is uncertain. The sequencing sample was made of peripheral blood. The DNA for the CDR3 is TGTGCCAGCAGTTACTCTGCGGCGAGCTCCTACGAGCAGTACTTC. Translated: CASSYSAASSYEQYF.